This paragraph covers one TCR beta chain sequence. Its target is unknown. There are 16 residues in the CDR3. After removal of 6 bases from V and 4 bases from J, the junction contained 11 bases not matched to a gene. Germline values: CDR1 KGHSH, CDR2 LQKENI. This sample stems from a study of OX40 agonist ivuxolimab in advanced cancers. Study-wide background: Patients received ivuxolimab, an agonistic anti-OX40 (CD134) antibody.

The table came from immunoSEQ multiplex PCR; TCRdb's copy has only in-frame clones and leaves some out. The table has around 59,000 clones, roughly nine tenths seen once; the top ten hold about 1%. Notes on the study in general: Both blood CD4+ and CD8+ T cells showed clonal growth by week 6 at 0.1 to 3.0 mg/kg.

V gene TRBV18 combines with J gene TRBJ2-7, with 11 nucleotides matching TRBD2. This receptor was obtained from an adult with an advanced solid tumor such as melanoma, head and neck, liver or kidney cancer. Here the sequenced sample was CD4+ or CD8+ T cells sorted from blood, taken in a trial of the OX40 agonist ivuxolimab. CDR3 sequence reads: CASSVTLTSGSYEQYF. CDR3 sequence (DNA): TGTGCCAGCTCGGTAACTCTAACTAGCGGGAGTTACGAGCAGTACTTC. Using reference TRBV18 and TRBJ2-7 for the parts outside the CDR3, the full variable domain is NAGVMQNPRHLVRRRGQEARLRCSPMKGHSHVYWYRQLPEEGLKFMVYLQKENIIDESGMPKERFSAEFPKEGPSILRIQQVVRGDSAAYFCASSVTLTSGSYEQYFGPGTRLTVT.